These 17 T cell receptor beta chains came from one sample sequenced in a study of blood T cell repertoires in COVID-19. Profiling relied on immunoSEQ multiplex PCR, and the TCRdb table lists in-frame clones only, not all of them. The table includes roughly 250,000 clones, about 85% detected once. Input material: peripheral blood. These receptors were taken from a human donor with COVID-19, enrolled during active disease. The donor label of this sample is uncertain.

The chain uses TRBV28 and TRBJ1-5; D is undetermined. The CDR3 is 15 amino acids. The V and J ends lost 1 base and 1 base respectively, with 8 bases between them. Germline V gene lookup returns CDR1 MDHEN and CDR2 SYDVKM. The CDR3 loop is CASSLSGASNQPQHF. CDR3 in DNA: TGTGCCAGCAGTTTATCCGGTGCGAGCAATCAGCCCCAGCATTTT. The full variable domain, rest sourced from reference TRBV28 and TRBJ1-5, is DVKVTQSSRYLVKRTGEKVFLECVQDMDHENMFWYRQDPGLGLRLIYFSYDVKMKEKGDIPEGYSVSREKKERFSLILESASTNQTSMYLCASSLSGASNQPQHFGDGTRLSIL.

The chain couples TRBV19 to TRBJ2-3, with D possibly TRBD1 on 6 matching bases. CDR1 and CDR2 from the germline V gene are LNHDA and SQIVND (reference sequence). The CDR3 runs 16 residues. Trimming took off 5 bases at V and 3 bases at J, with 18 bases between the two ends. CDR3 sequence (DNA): TGTGCCAGTAGTCTCAAACAGGGAATGGGTACAGATACGCAGTATTTT. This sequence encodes CASSLKQGMGTDTQYF.

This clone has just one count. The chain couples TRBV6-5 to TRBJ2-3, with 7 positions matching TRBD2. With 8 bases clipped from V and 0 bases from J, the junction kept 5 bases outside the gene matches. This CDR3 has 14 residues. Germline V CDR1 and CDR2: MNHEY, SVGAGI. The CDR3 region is CASPSGPSTDTQYF. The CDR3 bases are TGTGCCAGCCCTAGCGGACCTAGCACAGATACGCAGTATTTT.

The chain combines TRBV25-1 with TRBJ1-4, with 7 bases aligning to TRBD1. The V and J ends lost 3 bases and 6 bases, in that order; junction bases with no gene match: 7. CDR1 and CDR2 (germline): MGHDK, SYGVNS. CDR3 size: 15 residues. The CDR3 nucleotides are TGTGCCAGCAGTGACCCGGGACAGATACATGAAAAACTGTTTTTT. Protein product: CASSDPGQIHEKLFF. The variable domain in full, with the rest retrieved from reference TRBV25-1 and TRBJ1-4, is EADIYQTPRYLVIGTGKKITLECSQTMGHDKMYWYQQDPGMELHLIHYSYGVNSTEKGDLSSESTVSRIRTEHFPLTLESARPSHTSQYLCASSDPGQIHEKLFFGSGTQLSVL.

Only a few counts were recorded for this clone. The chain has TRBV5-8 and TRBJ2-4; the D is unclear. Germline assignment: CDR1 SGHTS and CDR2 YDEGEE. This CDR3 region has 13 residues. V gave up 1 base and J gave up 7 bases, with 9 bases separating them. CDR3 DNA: TGTGCCAGCAGCTTGTGGCCCATCAACATTCAGTACTTC. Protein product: CASSLWPINIQYF.

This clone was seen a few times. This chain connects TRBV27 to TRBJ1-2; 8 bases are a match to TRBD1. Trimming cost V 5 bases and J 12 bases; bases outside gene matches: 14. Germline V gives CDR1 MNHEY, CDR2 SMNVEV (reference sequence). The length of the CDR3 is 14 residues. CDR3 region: CASSTEDRAGRHTF. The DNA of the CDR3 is TGTGCCAGCAGTACCGAGGACAGGGCGGGAAGGCACACCTTC.

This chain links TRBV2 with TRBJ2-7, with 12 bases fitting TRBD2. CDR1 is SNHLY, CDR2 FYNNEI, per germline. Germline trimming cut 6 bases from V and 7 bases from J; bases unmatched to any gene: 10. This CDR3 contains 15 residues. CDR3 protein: CASRETSGRIREQYF. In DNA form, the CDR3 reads TGTGCCAGCAGAGAAACTAGCGGGAGGATTCGGGAGCAGTACTTC.

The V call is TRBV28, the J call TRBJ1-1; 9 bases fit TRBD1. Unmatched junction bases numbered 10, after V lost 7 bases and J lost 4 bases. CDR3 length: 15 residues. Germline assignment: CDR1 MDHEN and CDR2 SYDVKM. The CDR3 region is CASTFLGTGRTEAFF. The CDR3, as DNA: TGTGCCAGCACTTTCCTCGGGACAGGGCGCACTGAAGCTTTCTTT.

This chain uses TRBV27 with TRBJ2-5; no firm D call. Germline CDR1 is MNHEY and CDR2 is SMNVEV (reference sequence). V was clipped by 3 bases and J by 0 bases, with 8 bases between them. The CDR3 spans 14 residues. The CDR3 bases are TGTGCCAGCAGTTTTCGCCGGTACCAAGAGACCCAGTACTTC. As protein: CASSFRRYQETQYF.

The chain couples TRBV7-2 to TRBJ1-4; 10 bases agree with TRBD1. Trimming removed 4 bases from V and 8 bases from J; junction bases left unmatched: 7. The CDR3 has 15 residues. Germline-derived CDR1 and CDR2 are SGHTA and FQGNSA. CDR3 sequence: CASSSMTGGLEKLFF. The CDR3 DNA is TGTGCCAGCAGCTCCATGACAGGGGGCTTGGAAAAACTGTTTTTT.

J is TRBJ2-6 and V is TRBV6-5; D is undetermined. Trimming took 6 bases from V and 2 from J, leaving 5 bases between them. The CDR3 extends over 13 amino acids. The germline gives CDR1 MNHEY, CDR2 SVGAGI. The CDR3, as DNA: TGTGCCAGCAGGGTAGCTGGGGCCAACGTCCTGACTTTC. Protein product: CASRVAGANVLTF.

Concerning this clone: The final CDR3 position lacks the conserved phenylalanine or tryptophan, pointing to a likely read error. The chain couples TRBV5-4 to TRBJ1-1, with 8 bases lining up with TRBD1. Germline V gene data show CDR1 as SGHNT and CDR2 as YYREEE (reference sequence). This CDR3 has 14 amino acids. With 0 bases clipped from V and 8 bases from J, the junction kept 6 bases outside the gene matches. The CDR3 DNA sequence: TGTGCCAGCAGCTTGGCCGGGACAGGAAGGGAAGCTTTCCTT. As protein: CASSLAGTGREAFL.

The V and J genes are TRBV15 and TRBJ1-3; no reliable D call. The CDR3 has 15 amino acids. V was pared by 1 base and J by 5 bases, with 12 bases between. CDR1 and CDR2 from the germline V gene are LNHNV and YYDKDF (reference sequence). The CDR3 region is CATSRVEMYRNTIYF. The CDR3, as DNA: TGTGCCACCAGCAGAGTCGAGATGTATAGAAACACCATATATTTT.

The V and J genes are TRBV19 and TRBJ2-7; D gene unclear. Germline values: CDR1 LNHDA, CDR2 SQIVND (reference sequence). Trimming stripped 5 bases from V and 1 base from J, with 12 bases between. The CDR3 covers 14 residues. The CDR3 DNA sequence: TGTGCCAGTAGTCCCGGGTTAAGGTCCTACGAGCAGTACTTC. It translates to CASSPGLRSYEQYF.

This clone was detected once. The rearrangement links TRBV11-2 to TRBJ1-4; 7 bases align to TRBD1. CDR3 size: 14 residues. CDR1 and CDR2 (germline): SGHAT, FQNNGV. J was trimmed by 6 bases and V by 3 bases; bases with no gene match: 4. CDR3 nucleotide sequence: TGTGCCAGCAGCTTCACAGGGGTGGATGAAAAACTGTTTTTT. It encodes CASSFTGVDEKLFF.

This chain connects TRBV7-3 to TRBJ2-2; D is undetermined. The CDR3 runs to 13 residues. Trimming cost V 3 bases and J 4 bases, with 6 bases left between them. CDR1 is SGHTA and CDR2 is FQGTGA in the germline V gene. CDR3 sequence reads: CASSFAVTGELFF. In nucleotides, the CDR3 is TGTGCCAGCAGCTTCGCGGTCACCGGGGAGCTGTTTTTT.

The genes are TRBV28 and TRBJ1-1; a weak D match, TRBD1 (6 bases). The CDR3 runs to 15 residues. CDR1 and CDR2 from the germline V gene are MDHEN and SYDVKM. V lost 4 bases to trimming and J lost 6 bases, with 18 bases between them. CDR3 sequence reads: CASSSQAGAEAEAFF. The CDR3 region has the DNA TGTGCCAGCAGTTCACAGGCAGGGGCGGAGGCTGAAGCTTTCTTT.